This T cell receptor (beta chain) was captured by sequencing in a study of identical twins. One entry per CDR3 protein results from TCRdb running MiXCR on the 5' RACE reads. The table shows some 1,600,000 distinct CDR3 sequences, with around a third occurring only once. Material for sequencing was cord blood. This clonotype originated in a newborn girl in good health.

The CDR3: CSVNREYEQYF. Here the CDR3 DNA reads TGCAGCGTTAACAGGGAATACGAGCAGTACTTC. The V gene is TRBV29-1, the J gene TRBJ2-7; possibly TRBD1 for D (6 bases). V lost 5 bases and J lost 4, with 9 bases in between. CDR1 is SQVTM, CDR2 ANQGSEA, per germline. CDR3 length: 11 amino acids.